One and the same sample provided the 27 T cell receptor beta chains below, sequenced in a study of blood T cell repertoires in COVID-19. Produced via immunoSEQ multiplex PCR; TCRdb's table is partial and in-frame only. The data contain 190,000 or so clones, about 81% of them singletons. Sequenced material: peripheral blood. The receptors were sampled from a woman older than 75 with COVID-19, enrolled during active disease.

The chain combines TRBV30 with TRBJ2-4, with D maybe TRBD2 (5 bases). The CDR3 loop spans 12 amino acids. Germline-derived CDR1 and CDR2 are GTSNPN and SVGIG (reference sequence). The V end was cut by 1 base, the J end by 10 bases, with 11 bases between. DNA for the CDR3: TGTGCCTGGAGTGGAGGGCCGAGGATTCAGTACTTC. This sequence encodes CAWSGGPRIQYF.

The chain uses TRBV11-3 and TRBJ2-2; a weak D match, TRBD2 (6 bases). This CDR3 is 17 amino acids long. Germline CDR1 SGHNT, CDR2 YENEEA. The V gene lost 0 bases and the J gene lost 3 bases, with 14 bases spanning the gap. CDR3 loop: CASSLDQEGADTGELFF. CDR3 bases: TGTGCCAGCAGCTTAGATCAGGAGGGCGCAGACACCGGGGAGCTGTTTTTT.

This CDR3 reads CASSRTGGTQPQHF. The CDR3 DNA sequence: TGTGCCAGCAGTAGGACAGGGGGAACGCAGCCCCAGCATTTT. The chain links TRBV28 to TRBJ1-5; TRBD1 matches 10 bases. V lost 5 bases, J lost 7 bases, and 5 bases stayed unmatched. CDR1 and CDR2 (germline): MDHEN, SYDVKM. CDR3 length equals 14 residues.

The gene calls are TRBV6-5 and TRBJ1-1; maybe TRBD1 (5 bases). Germline CDR1 reads MNHEY; CDR2 reads SVGAGI. The V end was cut by 6 bases, the J end by 5 bases, with 13 bases between. The CDR3 spans 13 residues. The CDR3 DNA reads TGTGCCAGCAGCCCCAGGGTTTTAACTGAAGCTTTCTTT. Protein sequence: CASSPRVLTEAFF.

V and J are TRBV2 and TRBJ2-7; TRBD1 aligns across 7 bases. Germline V gene data show CDR1 as SNHLY and CDR2 as FYNNEI. The length of the CDR3 is 15 residues. V lost 8 bases to trimming and J lost 5 bases; unmatched junction nucleotides: 15. The chain's CDR3 is CASLKERQGYDEQYF. For the CDR3, the DNA is TGTGCCAGCCTCAAGGAGCGACAGGGATACGACGAGCAGTACTTC.

V and J are TRBV7-2 and TRBJ2-7, with TRBD2 as a possible D gene (5 bases). Trimming left V 1 base short and J 1 base short, with 17 bases between. The CDR3 totals 17 residues. Germline lookup yields CDR1 SGHTA and CDR2 FQGNSA. CDR3 region: CASSLVRTPEVSYEQYF. The CDR3 DNA is TGTGCCAGCAGCTTAGTCCGTACTCCGGAGGTATCCTACGAGCAGTACTTC.

With regard to this clone: Other DNA sequences within the sample encode an identical CDR3. This rearrangement joins TRBV19 to TRBJ2-7; D not resolved. Germline V gene data show CDR1 as LNHDA and CDR2 as SQIVND (reference sequence). V gave up 3 bases and J gave up 7 bases, with 13 bases separating them. The CDR3 extends over 13 amino acids. The CDR3 bases are TGTGCCAGTAGTATTGGATTGATCGGGGAGCAGTACTTC. Translated, it gives CASSIGLIGEQYF.

The chain joins TRBV9 to TRBJ2-1, with 11 bases lining up with TRBD2. The germline V gene has CDR1 SGDLS and CDR2 YYNGEE. V lost 3 bases to trimming and J lost 6 bases; unmatched junction nucleotides: 2. CDR3 length: 14 amino acids. CDR3 region: CASSGGTSGNEQFF. CDR3 coding DNA: TGTGCCAGCAGCGGAGGGACTAGCGGCAATGAGCAGTTCTTC.

This chain connects TRBV6-5 to TRBJ2-7; TRBD1 matches 7 bases. Trimming removed 5 bases from V and 2 bases from J; junction bases left unmatched: 6. Germline CDR1 reads MNHEY; CDR2 reads SVGAGI. This CDR3 is built from 14 residues. This chain's CDR3 is CASSPMTGPYEQYF. CDR3 nucleotides: TGTGCCAGCAGTCCAATGACAGGGCCCTACGAGCAGTACTTC.

The chain uses TRBV2 and TRBJ2-7, with D perhaps TRBD2 (5 bases). Trimming took off 0 bases at V and 1 base at J, with 7 bases between the two ends. The CDR3 is 14 residues long. The germline V gene encodes CDR1 SNHLY and CDR2 FYNNEI. CDR3 sequence (DNA): TGTGCCAGCAGTGAAGCAGGGAGTTCCTACGAGCAGTACTTC. Translating it yields CASSEAGSSYEQYF.

The J gene is TRBJ2-3, the V gene TRBV9, with D possibly being TRBD1 (5 bases). Germline V gene sequence: CDR1 SGDLS, CDR2 YYNGEE. CDR3 length equals 16 residues. Deletions cut 4 bases from V and 0 bases from J, with 15 bases between. The CDR3 is CASSPSGLESTDTQYF. The CDR3 DNA sequence: TGTGCCAGCAGCCCCTCAGGGTTGGAAAGCACAGATACGCAGTATTTT.

V gene TRBV24-1 combines with J gene TRBJ1-5; 10 bases agree with TRBD1. CDR3 size: 15 residues. From germline, CDR1 is KGHDR and CDR2 SFDVKD. V lost 2 bases and J lost 5; bases outside the gene matches: 2. The CDR3 DNA follows: TGTGCCACCAGTGATTCAGACAGGGGGCATCAGCCCCAGCATTTT. Translating gives CATSDSDRGHQPQHF.

This clone was picked up many times. The CDR3 here is CASSADWEGVSPLHF. The CDR3 DNA sequence: TGTGCCAGCAGTGCCGACTGGGAAGGGGTCTCACCCCTCCACTTT. This chain links TRBV27 with TRBJ1-6; D is possibly TRBD1 (5 bases). CDR1 is MNHEY and CDR2 is SMNVEV in the germline V gene (reference sequence). Deletions cut 5 bases from V and 10 bases from J, with 18 bases between. CDR3 length equals 15 residues.

This clone has more than one count but fewer than ten. In DNA, the CDR3 is TGTGCCAGCAGTTCCAACTACGAGCAGTACTTC. It translates to CASSSNYEQYF. V is TRBV28 and J is TRBJ2-7; D is unclear. The CDR3 totals 11 residues. V lost 4 bases to trimming and J lost 3 bases, with 4 bases between them. Germline CDR1 reads MDHEN; CDR2 reads SYDVKM.

This clone was counted only a few times. The chain links TRBV20-1 to TRBJ2-3, with TRBD2 identical over 8 bases. CDR1 and CDR2 (germline): DFQATT, SNEGSKA (reference sequence). The CDR3 contains 14 residues. The junction had 6 bases not matched to a gene; V was cut back by 3 bases and J by 4 bases. CDR3 in DNA: TGCAGTGCTAGTCCGGGACTAGGCTCAGATACGCAGTATTTT. Protein: CSASPGLGSDTQYF.

The chain uses TRBV28 and TRBJ2-1; weak D call: TRBD1 (6 bases). The V gene lost 2 bases and the J gene lost 4 bases, with 9 bases spanning the gap. The CDR3 spans 14 residues. Germline V gene data show CDR1 as MDHEN and CDR2 as SYDVKM. The CDR3 spells CASSLAGQYNEQFF. CDR3 sequence (DNA): TGTGCCAGCAGTTTAGCAGGACAGTACAATGAGCAGTTCTTC. The full variable domain, its missing parts supplied by reference TRBV28 and TRBJ2-1, is DVKVTQSSRYLVKRTGEKVFLECVQDMDHENMFWYRQDPGLGLRLIYFSYDVKMKEKGDIPEGYSVSREKKERFSLILESASTNQTSMYLCASSLAGQYNEQFFGPGTRLTVL.

Only one count was recorded for this clone. The chain links TRBV2 to TRBJ2-5, with TRBD1 matching 8 bases. The CDR3 totals 15 residues. Germline CDR1 reads SNHLY; CDR2 reads FYNNEI. Trimming took 5 bases from V and 5 from J; bases not matched to a gene: 10. CDR3 protein: CASSIPTGARETQYF. CDR3 DNA sequence: TGTGCCAGCAGTATCCCGACAGGGGCGCGGGAGACCCAGTACTTC.

The V call is TRBV5-4, the J call TRBJ2-3; D unresolved. The V end lost 8 bases, the J end lost 5 bases, and 12 bases lay between the germline ends. Per the germline V gene, CDR1 is SGHNT and CDR2 is YYREEE (reference sequence). The CDR3 covers 12 residues. CDR3 in amino acids: CARGNLGDTQYF. CDR3 nucleotide sequence: TGTGCCAGGGGCAATTTGGGAGATACGCAGTATTTT. The whole variable domain, remainder taken from reference TRBV5-4 and TRBJ2-3, is ETGVTQSPTHLIKTRGQQVTLRCSSQSGHNTVSWYQQALGQGPQFIFQYYREEENGRGNFPPRFSGLQFPNYSSELNVNALELDDSALYLCARGNLGDTQYFGPGTRLTVL.

The chain carries TRBV2 and TRBJ2-5; the D gene is possibly TRBD2 (6 bases). Between the trimmed V and J ends, which lost 6 bases and 0 bases, there was a span of 8 bases. The germline V gene has CDR1 SNHLY and CDR2 FYNNEI. The CDR3 is 13 residues long. CDR3 in amino acids: CASSGDYQETQYF. In nucleotides, the CDR3 is TGTGCCAGCAGCGGGGACTACCAAGAGACCCAGTACTTC.

CDR3 residues: CAISESADRLILHF. The CDR3 bases are TGTGCCATCAGTGAGTCCGCAGACAGACTGATCCTCCACTTT. The chain carries TRBV10-3 and TRBJ1-6; D possibly corresponds to TRBD1 (5 bases). The CDR3 is 14 residues long. The V end was cut by 0 bases, the J end by 15 bases, with 15 bases between. Germline CDR1 and CDR2: ENHRY and SYGVKD.

This clone was found a few times. The rearrangement uses TRBV7-2 and TRBJ1-2; no firm D call. The CDR3 is made up of 12 amino acids. Looked up from germline, CDR1 is SGHTA and CDR2 is FQGNSA. V lost 5 bases, J lost 2 bases, and 6 bases lay in between. In DNA form, the CDR3 reads TGTGCCAGCAGCCCGTTCAACTATGGCTACACCTTC. Its translation: CASSPFNYGYTF.

The rearrangement links TRBV6-6 to TRBJ1-1, with D unclear. The CDR3 consists of 13 residues. The V and J ends lost 2 bases and 1 base respectively, with 5 bases between them. From germline, CDR1 is MNHNY and CDR2 SVGAGI (reference sequence). DNA for the CDR3: TGTGCCAGCAGTTACCGAGGGAACACTGAAGCTTTCTTT. Its protein is CASSYRGNTEAFF.

The chain couples TRBV5-4 to TRBJ2-7; D remains unclear. CDR1 is SGHNT, CDR2 YYREEE, per germline (reference sequence). CDR3 length: 14 amino acids. V was clipped by 4 bases and J by 4 bases, with 15 bases between them. CDR3 loop: CASSELKTPYEQYF. DNA of the CDR3: TGTGCCAGCAGCGAACTTAAAACCCCTTACGAGCAGTACTTC.

V usage is TRBV6-2 or TRBV6-3 and J usage is TRBJ2-1; 8 bases agree with TRBD1. CDR3 length: 13 amino acids. With 2 bases clipped from V and 7 bases from J, the junction kept 1 base outside the gene matches. Germline CDR1 reads MNHEY; CDR2 reads SVGEGT. CDR3 residues: CASSYHRGNEQFF. The DNA for the CDR3 is TGTGCCAGCAGTTACCACAGGGGGAATGAGCAGTTCTTC.

This clone has a single count. The CDR3 loop is CASRSGTGELFF. The CDR3 DNA reads as TGTGCCAGCCGCAGCGGGACCGGGGAGCTGTTTTTT. V is TRBV6-5 and J is TRBJ2-2; D possibly corresponds to TRBD2 (6 bases). The V gene's germline CDR1 is MNHEY and CDR2 SVGAGI. The CDR3 covers 12 residues. V shed 8 bases and J shed 5 bases, with 9 bases lying between them.

The gene calls are TRBV3-1 (or the pseudogene TRBV3-2) and TRBJ1-2, with D perhaps TRBD1 (6 bases). The ends were cut back, 5 bases at V and 4 bases at J, with 11 bases in the middle. In germline, CDR1 is LGHDT, CDR2 YNNKEL (reference sequence). This CDR3 comprises 13 residues. DNA for the CDR3: TGTGCCAGCAGCTTACAGGGCAGCTATGGCTACACCTTC. This translates into CASSLQGSYGYTF.

V usage is TRBV3-1 (or the pseudogene TRBV3-2) and J usage is TRBJ2-1; D uncertain. Trimming left V 6 bases short and J 3 bases short, with 12 bases between. This CDR3 contains 14 residues. Germline CDR1 LGHDT, CDR2 YNNKEL (reference sequence). As DNA, the CDR3 is TGTGCCAGCAGTCCCGGAGCGAGCTACAATGAGCAGTTCTTC. It yields the protein CASSPGASYNEQFF.